Listed here are 19 T cell receptor beta chains from one sample, sequenced in a study of T-cell reconstitution after alpha-beta-depleted transplantation in children. The library targeted TCRbeta and was prepared with unique molecular identifiers. TCRdb re-called the PCR reads through MiXCR, storing one row per CDR3 protein. The table has hundreds of thousands of distinct CDR3 sequences, under 12% seen once. The sequencing here drew on PBMCs from the stem cell graft donor, taken from the stem cell graft. The source of these receptors is a human donor who donated a stem cell graft to a child with acute myeloid leukemia.

The chain recombines TRBV11-2 with TRBJ2-4, with TRBD1 matching 8 bases. V was clipped by 5 bases and J by 0 bases; unmatched bases: 12. Germline assignment: CDR1 SGHAT and CDR2 FQNNGV. This CDR3 has 18 residues. CDR3 loop: CASSPQGASGVAKNIQYF. As DNA, the CDR3 is TGTGCCAGCAGCCCTCAGGGGGCTTCGGGTGTAGCCAAAAACATTCAGTACTTC.

This clonotype was recorded at least ten times. This sequence joins TRBV20-1 and TRBJ2-4; 7 bases line up with TRBD2. Germline V gene data show CDR1 as DFQATT and CDR2 as SNEGSKA (reference sequence). V dropped 5 bases and J dropped 1; count of bases not matched to a gene: 11. The CDR3 is 16 residues long. In nucleotides, the CDR3 is TGCAGTGCTGGGGGGGAGGCGTTCGCGGCCAAAAACATTCAGTACTTC. Its translation is CSAGGEAFAAKNIQYF.

J is TRBJ2-1 and V is TRBV20-1; 10 bases agree with TRBD2. Germline values: CDR1 DFQATT, CDR2 SNEGSKA (reference sequence). The CDR3 is 17 residues long. Trimming took 1 base from V and 4 from J; bases not matched to a gene: 10. Written as DNA, the CDR3 is TGCAGTGCTAGAGTTTTACTAGCGGGAAAAATTTACAATGAGCAGTTCTTC. Translation: CSARVLLAGKIYNEQFF.

This clonotype has at least ten counts. At one boundary the junction diverges from the germline segment, which might be a read error. The chain combines TRBV4-3 with TRBJ2-1; TRBD2 aligns across 9 bases. The CDR3 extends over 14 amino acids. Looked up from germline, CDR1 is LGHNA and CDR2 is YSLEER. The CDR3, as DNA: TGCGCCAGCAGCCAAGACGAAAGGACTAGCGTAAGAATCTTC. Its protein is CASSQDERTSVRIF.

This clonotype was detected a few times. The chain combines TRBV27 with TRBJ2-2; 7 positions match TRBD2. There are 15 residues in the CDR3. The ends lost 6 bases at V and 7 bases at J; junction bases unmatched: 11. Germline CDR1 MNHEY, CDR2 SMNVEV (reference sequence). The DNA for the CDR3 is TGTGCCAGCAGCACACGGGGGGTAGTCGTCGGGGAGCTGTTTTTT. As protein: CASSTRGVVVGELFF.

This clonotype was detected a few times. The V gene is TRBV30, the J gene TRBJ2-3; 8 positions match TRBD2. This CDR3 region has 14 residues. Losses at the gene ends were 6 bases for V and 9 bases for J; bases not matched to a gene: 14. The germline V gene encodes CDR1 GTSNPN and CDR2 SVGIG (reference sequence). This CDR3 is CACQVMAGGTTQYF. CDR3 coding DNA: TGTGCCTGCCAGGTGATGGCGGGGGGAACGACGCAGTATTTT.

This clonotype was counted a few times. This chain uses TRBV6-1 with TRBJ2-3, with D unclear. The germline gives CDR1 MNHNS, CDR2 SASEGT. This CDR3 region has 15 residues. V shed 6 bases and J shed 0 bases, with 13 bases lying between them. As DNA, the CDR3 is TGTGCCAGCAGAGGATGGGTTTTTAGCACAGATACGCAGTATTTT. Translated, it gives CASRGWVFSTDTQYF.

Ten or more counts support this clonotype. The chain links TRBV6-5 to TRBJ1-3; 7 bases line up with TRBD1. The CDR3 totals 14 residues. The V segment lost 6 bases and the J segment 6 bases; nucleotides outside the gene matches: 8. Germline V gene data show CDR1 as MNHEY and CDR2 as SVGAGI. The CDR3, as DNA: TGTGCCAGCAGGCCGACAGGGAGGGAAAACACCATATATTTT. It yields the protein CASRPTGRENTIYF.

At least ten counts were recorded for this clonotype. The V gene is TRBV4-3, the J gene TRBJ2-7; TRBD2 matches at 9 bases. CDR1 and CDR2 (germline): LGHNA, YSLEER. J gave up 3 bases and V 3 bases, and 6 bases lay outside the gene matches. This CDR3 spans 15 amino acids. The CDR3 reads CASSHLASGVYEQYF. The CDR3 nucleotides are TGCGCCAGCAGCCACTTGGCTAGCGGGGTCTACGAGCAGTACTTC.

In this sample, this clonotype turned up many times. The V and J genes are TRBV25-1 and TRBJ2-7; D gene unclear. The CDR3 length is 12 residues. Deletions cut 4 bases from V and 6 bases from J, with 10 bases between. CDR1 is MGHDK and CDR2 is SYGVNS in the germline V gene. The CDR3 sequence: CASSVTGVEQYF. The CDR3, as DNA: TGTGCCAGCAGTGTCACTGGGGTCGAGCAGTACTTC.

The V gene is TRBV28, the J gene TRBJ1-2; 7 bases line up with TRBD1. Germline assignment: CDR1 MDHEN and CDR2 SYDVKM. Trimming cost V 8 bases and J 5 bases; bases outside gene matches: 17. CDR3 length equals 16 residues. The CDR3: CASRPTGLYGSYGYTF. For the CDR3, the DNA is TGTGCCAGCCGTCCGACAGGGCTTTATGGGTCTTATGGCTACACCTTC.

The chain joins TRBV27 to TRBJ2-2; D remains unclear. The CDR3 totals 16 residues. Germline values: CDR1 MNHEY, CDR2 SMNVEV (reference sequence). Deletions cut 6 bases from V and 2 bases from J, with 16 bases between. The CDR3 nucleotides are TGTGCCAGCAGCCTATTTAGGATTGGAAACACCGGGGAGCTGTTTTTT. Amino acids: CASSLFRIGNTGELFF.

This clonotype was detected ten times or more. V and J are TRBV7-2 and TRBJ2-7; D is undetermined. Trimming pared 4 bases from V and 6 bases from J, leaving 10 bases between. CDR1 and CDR2 (germline): SGHTA, FQGNSA. The CDR3 totals 12 residues. CDR3 DNA sequence: TGTGCCAGCAGCTACCGCCGTGGCGAGCAGTACTTC. Encoded protein: CASSYRRGEQYF.

This clonotype was seen a handful of times. The rearrangement uses TRBV6-2 or TRBV6-3 and TRBJ2-6, with a tentative D call TRBD1 (5 bases). Looked up from germline, CDR1 is MNHEY and CDR2 is SVGEGT. The CDR3 runs to 15 residues. Between the trimmed V and J ends, which lost 6 bases and 1 base, there was a span of 10 bases. In DNA, the CDR3 is TGTGCCAGCAGGCTACAGGAATCTGGGGCCAACGTCCTGACTTTC. Protein sequence: CASRLQESGANVLTF.

CDR3 in amino acids: CASSLGVRDRGQETQYF. The CDR3 nucleotides are TGTGCCAGCAGCTTAGGGGTTAGGGACAGGGGCCAAGAGACCCAGTACTTC. The rearrangement links TRBV7-8 to TRBJ2-5; 10 positions agree with TRBD1. CDR3 length: 17 amino acids. Germline trimming cut 1 base from V and 1 base from J; bases unmatched to any gene: 6. Germline V CDR1 and CDR2: SGHVS, FQNEAQ. Full variable domain (rest looked up from reference TRBV7-8 and TRBJ2-5): GAGVSQSPRYKVAKRGQDVALRCDPISGHVSLFWYQQALGQGPEFLTYFQNEAQLDKSGLPSDRFFAERPEGSVSTLKIQRTQQEDSAVYLCASSLGVRDRGQETQYFGPGTRLLVL.

This chain links TRBV4-3 with TRBJ2-3; D call uncertain. The CDR3 sequence is 13 residues long. From germline, CDR1 is LGHNA and CDR2 YSLEER. V gave up 0 bases and J gave up 5 bases, with 6 bases separating them. The chain's CDR3 is CASSQEVGDTQYF. The CDR3 DNA reads TGCGCCAGCAGCCAAGAAGTAGGAGATACGCAGTATTTT.

There are a few counts of this clonotype. This chain links TRBV12-3 or TRBV12-4 with TRBJ2-7; D may be TRBD1 (6 bases). The CDR3 is made up of 13 amino acids. The V and J ends lost 3 bases and 4 bases respectively, with 10 bases between them. CDR3 nucleotides: TGTGCCAGCAGTTTGGACAGTGATTACGAGCAGTACTTC. Protein sequence: CASSLDSDYEQYF.

This clonotype was detected only a few times. The V and J genes are TRBV20-1 and TRBJ1-2; D not resolved. Germline V CDR1 and CDR2: DFQATT, SNEGSKA (reference sequence). The CDR3 is 13 amino acids. Trimming stripped 6 bases from V and 4 bases from J, with 15 bases between. CDR3 protein: CSAAAGVAYGYTF. The CDR3 DNA reads TGCAGTGCGGCAGCGGGCGTTGCCTATGGCTACACCTTC.

The table lists this clonotype with a few counts. This chain joins TRBV7-3 and TRBJ2-1; a possible D gene is TRBD1 (6 bases). V lost 10 bases, J lost 2 bases, and 12 bases lay in between. This CDR3 spans 13 amino acids. Germline CDR1 reads SGHTA; CDR2 reads FQGTGA. CDR3 residues: CATADRPYNEQFF. The CDR3 region has the DNA TGTGCCACCGCGGACAGACCCTACAATGAGCAGTTCTTC.